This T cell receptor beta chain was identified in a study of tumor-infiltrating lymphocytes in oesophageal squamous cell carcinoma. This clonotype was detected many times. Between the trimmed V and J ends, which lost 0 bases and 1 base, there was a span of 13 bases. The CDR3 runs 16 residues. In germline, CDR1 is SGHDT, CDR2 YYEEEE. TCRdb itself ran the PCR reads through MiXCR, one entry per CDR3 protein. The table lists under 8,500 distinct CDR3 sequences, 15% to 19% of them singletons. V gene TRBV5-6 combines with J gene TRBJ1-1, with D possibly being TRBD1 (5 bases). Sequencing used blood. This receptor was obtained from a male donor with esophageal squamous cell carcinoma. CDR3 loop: CASSLGRDEANTEAFF. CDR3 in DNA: TGTGCCAGCAGCTTGGGGAGGGACGAAGCGAACACTGAAGCTTTCTTT. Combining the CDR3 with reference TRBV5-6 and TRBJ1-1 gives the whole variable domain DAGVTQSPTHLIKTRGQQVTLRCSPKSGHDTVSWYQQALGQGPQFIFQYYEEEERQRGNFPDRFSGHQFPNYSSELNVNALLLGDSALYLCASSLGRDEANTEAFFGQGTRLTVV.